A selection of T cell receptor beta chains follows, all from one sample in a study of cytomegalovirus exposure and HLA in healthy donors. The protocol was immunoSEQ multiplex PCR, while the TCRdb copy is restricted to in-frame clones and leaves out a portion. The sample table sets out 100,000 to 150,000 clones. Input material: PBMCs. These receptors were taken from a man aged 35 to 55 in good health and CMV-seronegative. CDR3s leave out the opening cysteine and the closing phenylalanine or tryptophan.

cdr3_aa: ASGSRTGGTEAF
v_call: TRBV2
j_call: TRBJ1-1

cdr3_aa: ASTKNAGTSSHEQF
v_call: TRBV5-1
j_call: TRBJ2-1

cdr3_aa: ASSPGGDYGYT
v_call: TRBV5-1
j_call: TRBJ1-2

cdr3_aa: ASSLDRGQGGYGYT
v_call: TRBV11-2
j_call: TRBJ1-2

cdr3_aa: ASSLEGGGPHEQY
v_call: TRBV5-1
j_call: TRBJ2-7

cdr3_aa: ASSRDRAIGEAF
v_call: TRBV19
j_call: TRBJ1-1

cdr3_aa: ASSLNTGFRETQY
v_call: TRBV11-3
j_call: TRBJ2-5

cdr3_aa: ATSLGGRSDTQY
v_call: TRBV15
j_call: TRBJ2-3

cdr3_aa: ASGETSGPTYEQY
v_call: TRBV6-5
j_call: TRBJ2-7

cdr3_aa: ASSFSGVSTDTQY
v_call: TRBV27
j_call: TRBJ2-3

cdr3_aa: ASSQGWEPTYEQY
v_call: TRBV7-9
j_call: TRBJ2-7

cdr3_aa: ASSSLMAGGGEETQY
v_call: TRBV5-6
j_call: TRBJ2-5

cdr3_aa: ASSLREIDYGYT
v_call: TRBV7-9
j_call: TRBJ1-2

cdr3_aa: ASSKDSTRTDTQY
v_call: TRBV5-4
j_call: TRBJ2-3

cdr3_aa: AWLGNTIY
v_call: TRBV30
j_call: TRBJ1-3

cdr3_aa: ASRRVTSGSIIGELF
v_call: TRBV5-4
j_call: TRBJ2-2

cdr3_aa: ASSLFQWNTEAF
v_call: TRBV5-6
j_call: TRBJ1-1